The 29 T cell receptor beta chains presented below share a single source sample, sequenced in a study of T cell responses to AZD1222 COVID-19 vaccine. Repertoires were generated with immunoSEQ multiplex PCR, while TCRdb's copy carries only in-frame clones and drops some. Of about 150,000 clones in the sample, roughly 90% are singletons; the top ten hold over 1%. This sample comprised peripheral blood, obtained 28 days after the second AZD1222 dose. The receptor set was obtained from an adult who received the AZD1222 COVID-19 vaccine.

J is TRBJ1-3 and V is TRBV6-1, with D unclear. The germline V gene has CDR1 MNHNS and CDR2 SASEGT. Trimming removed 1 base at V and 3 bases at J, with 4 bases between. The CDR3 runs to 13 residues. CDR3 loop: CASSEVGGNTIYF. The DNA for the CDR3 is TGTGCCAGCAGTGAAGTCGGTGGAAACACCATATATTTT.

This sequence joins TRBV29-1 and TRBJ2-1, with 13 bases identical to TRBD2. The CDR3 runs 14 residues. Germline V gives CDR1 SQVTM, CDR2 ANQGSEA. The V and J ends lost 7 bases and 7 bases, in that order; junction bases with no gene match: 7. CDR3 sequence: CSAQTSGGSNEQFF. The CDR3 nucleotides read TGCAGCGCCCAGACTAGCGGGGGGAGTAATGAGCAGTTCTTC.

This chain links TRBV10-3 with TRBJ2-2; tentative D call: TRBD2 (6 bases). Trimming removed 4 bases from V and 0 bases from J, with 15 bases in between. From germline, CDR1 is ENHRY and CDR2 SYGVKD. The CDR3 loop spans 17 amino acids. In DNA form, the CDR3 reads TGTGCCATCAGTGCTAGGGTCGGGACTGCGAACACCGGGGAGCTGTTTTTT. Translation: CAISARVGTANTGELFF.

The sample holds a few counts of this clone. This sequence joins TRBV6-6 and TRBJ2-7, with TRBD2 matching 7 bases. Germline V CDR1 and CDR2: MNHNY, SVGAGI (reference sequence). J gave up 8 bases and V 2 bases, and 6 bases lay outside the gene matches. CDR3 length: 13 residues. CDR3 sequence (DNA): TGTGCCAGCAGTTACGCCCGGGGGGAGAAGCAGTACTTC. This gives the protein CASSYARGEKQYF.

The rearrangement links TRBV24-1 to TRBJ2-3; perhaps TRBD2 as D (5 bases). Trimming shortened V by 4 bases and J by 1 base, and 8 bases separated the two germline ends. The V gene's germline CDR1 is KGHDR and CDR2 SFDVKD. The CDR3 spans 14 residues. CDR3 nucleotides: TGTGCCACCAGTGAACCCGGGGGCACAGATACGCAGTATTTT. Its protein is CATSEPGGTDTQYF.

The chain uses TRBV24-1 and TRBJ2-2, with 8 bases identical to TRBD1. With V trimmed by 0 bases and J by 6 bases, 17 bases remained unmatched. This CDR3 spans 20 amino acids. Germline V gene sequence: CDR1 KGHDR, CDR2 SFDVKD. The DNA for the CDR3 is TGTGCCACCAGTGATTTGCCAGGGGGCGATTCGGGTGGTCAGGCCGGGGAGCTGTTTTTT. Amino acid sequence: CATSDLPGGDSGGQAGELFF.

The count of this clone is one. V and J are TRBV2 and TRBJ1-2; a possible D gene is TRBD1 (5 bases). The CDR3 length is 16 residues. With 3 bases removed from V and 8 bases from J, the gap between germline ends came to 22 bases. Germline CDR1 reads SNHLY; CDR2 reads FYNNEI. Written as DNA, the CDR3 is TGTGCCAGCAGTGATACTGTGTTTGTTGGGGGACGGGGCTACACCTTC. The encoded protein is CASSDTVFVGGRGYTF.

This clone has a single count. The J gene is TRBJ1-3, the V gene TRBV14; D is unclear. The germline V and J ends were trimmed by 3 bases and 0 bases, with 12 bases remaining between them. The CDR3 is made up of 16 amino acids. Germline V CDR1 and CDR2: SGHDN, FVKESK. DNA for the CDR3: TGTGCCAGCAGCCACGTACTCAAGAGCTCTGGAAACACCATATATTTT. Amino acids: CASSHVLKSSGNTIYF.

The chain carries TRBV15 and TRBJ1-1, with D perhaps TRBD1 (5 bases). V lost 0 bases and J lost 6, with 14 bases in between. This CDR3 comprises 15 residues. The V gene's germline CDR1 is LNHNV and CDR2 YYDKDF (reference sequence). CDR3 bases: TGTGCCACCAGCAGAGACAGGACAAGCGGTGCTGAAGCTTTCTTT. It encodes CATSRDRTSGAEAFF.

The chain is built from TRBV27 and TRBJ2-1; maybe TRBD2 (7 bases). CDR3 length: 17 amino acids. Germline V gives CDR1 MNHEY, CDR2 SMNVEV (reference sequence). Trimming removed 9 bases from V and 0 bases from J, with 21 bases in between. The CDR3 DNA reads TGTGCCAGTGGGGGCGGGGGAGCAGCCAACTCCTACAATGAGCAGTTCTTC. Translation gives CASGGGGAANSYNEQFF.

The chain links TRBV7-2 to TRBJ1-5; D ambiguous. In germline, CDR1 is SGHTA, CDR2 FQGNSA. The V gene lost 5 bases and the J gene lost 0 bases, with 11 bases spanning the gap. CDR3 length: 15 residues. The DNA for the CDR3 is TGTGCCAGCAGCCTAGACGGAAATAGCAATCAGCCCCAGCATTTT. Amino acid sequence: CASSLDGNSNQPQHF.

The rearrangement joins TRBV3-1 (or the pseudogene TRBV3-2) to TRBJ2-2; 12 positions match TRBD1. Germline loops: CDR1 LGHDT, CDR2 YNNKEL (reference sequence). Unmatched junction bases numbered 14, after V lost 1 base and J lost 5 bases. The CDR3 extends over 20 amino acids. Here the CDR3 DNA reads TGTGCCAGCAGCCAAGTCGTCGGGACAGGGGGCGCGCCGTATACCGGGGAGCTGTTTTTT. Amino acid sequence: CASSQVVGTGGAPYTGELFF.

The chain employs TRBV5-1 and TRBJ2-5, with D unresolved. Between the trimmed V and J ends, which lost 0 bases and 3 bases, there was a span of 12 bases. The CDR3 extends over 15 amino acids. The germline CDR1 and CDR2 sequences are SGHRS and YFSETQ. CDR3 in amino acids: CASSLAAPAKETQYF. The CDR3 DNA follows: TGCGCCAGCAGCTTGGCTGCGCCAGCCAAAGAGACCCAGTACTTC.

This clone appeared once. The sample carries other DNA sequences with the same CDR3. The chain has TRBV12-3 or TRBV12-4 and TRBJ1-2; D not resolved. With 2 bases removed from V and 4 bases from J, the gap between germline ends came to 8 bases. The CDR3 is 13 amino acids. The CDR3 is CASSLSGPYGYTF. The DNA of the CDR3 is TGTGCCAGCAGTTTAAGCGGGCCCTATGGCTACACCTTC.

V is TRBV7-2 and J is TRBJ1-1; D may be TRBD1 (6 bases). V lost 3 bases and J 5 bases, leaving 16 bases between the germline ends. The CDR3 is made up of 15 amino acids. Germline-derived CDR1 and CDR2 are SGHTA and FQGNSA. CDR3 in DNA: TGTGCCAGCAGCTTTAGCGGGGGGCTTAGTACTGAAGCTTTCTTT. Protein sequence: CASSFSGGLSTEAFF.

The CDR3 sequence is CASSLTAGGEQYF. CDR3 in DNA: TGTGCCAGCAGCTTAACCGCGGGGGGAGAGCAGTACTTC. V is TRBV7-3 and J is TRBJ2-7, with TRBD2 matching over 8 bases. This CDR3 has 13 residues. V shed 0 bases, J shed 7 bases, and the junction held 2 bases outside the gene matches. The germline gives CDR1 SGHTA, CDR2 FQGTGA.

The chain uses TRBV7-9 and TRBJ2-7, with 9 bases aligning to TRBD1. CDR3 length equals 16 residues. From germline, CDR1 is SEHNR and CDR2 FQNEAQ (reference sequence). V was pared by 5 bases and J by 1 base, with 9 bases of the junction left unmatched. The CDR3: CASSPPGQGRSYEQYF. The CDR3, as DNA: TGTGCCAGCAGCCCACCAGGACAGGGGCGTTCCTACGAGCAGTACTTC.

A single count supports this clone. The chain recombines TRBV14 with TRBJ1-1; D is uncertain. V dropped 2 bases and J dropped 1 base, with 11 bases sitting between them. Germline lookup yields CDR1 SGHDN and CDR2 FVKESK. This CDR3 spans 15 amino acids. CDR3 nucleotide sequence: TGTGCCAGCAGCCAAACCTCTACTAGGAACACTGAAGCTTTCTTT. It specifies CASSQTSTRNTEAFF.

The gene calls are TRBV5-6 and TRBJ2-3; 7 bases match TRBD2. From germline, CDR1 is SGHDT and CDR2 YYEEEE. The CDR3 spans 15 residues. Unmatched junction bases numbered 3, after V lost 0 bases and J lost 2 bases. The CDR3 is CASSLETSATDTQYF. The CDR3 DNA reads as TGTGCCAGCAGCTTGGAAACTAGCGCCACAGATACGCAGTATTTT.

CDR3 amino acids: CASSPGLAGEGYEQFF. The CDR3 nucleotides are TGTGCCAGCTCACCAGGACTAGCGGGAGAGGGGTATGAGCAGTTCTTC. The chain employs TRBV18 and TRBJ2-1, with 13 bases identical to TRBD2. V was clipped by 2 bases and J by 8 bases; unmatched bases: 6. The CDR3 totals 16 residues. The germline gives CDR1 KGHSH, CDR2 LQKENI.

The rearrangement joins TRBV4-2 to TRBJ1-2; D perhaps matches TRBD1 (6 bases). CDR1 is LGHNA, CDR2 YNFKEQ, per germline. The ends were cut back, 1 base at V and 1 base at J, with 7 bases in the middle. The CDR3 is 14 residues long. The DNA for the CDR3 is TGTGCCAGCAGCCAAGCAGGGGATAACTATGGCTACACCTTC. It codes for CASSQAGDNYGYTF.

Comment on this clone: Other DNA sequences in this sample translate to the same CDR3. The CDR3 protein is CASSLVGSNTGELFF. The CDR3 coding sequence is TGCGCCAGCAGCTTGGTGGGTTCAAACACCGGGGAGCTGTTTTTT. The chain employs TRBV5-1 and TRBJ2-2; D not certain. Germline lookup yields CDR1 SGHRS and CDR2 YFSETQ. There are 15 residues in the CDR3. V was pared by 0 bases and J by 2 bases, with 8 bases between.

The chain recombines TRBV5-1 with TRBJ1-6; D remains ambiguous. CDR1 and CDR2 from the germline V gene are SGHRS and YFSETQ. This CDR3 region has 14 residues. Deletions cut 4 bases from V and 7 bases from J, with 12 bases between. In DNA form, the CDR3 reads TGCGCCAGCAGCCAGAGTGATGGGAATTCACCCCTCCACTTT. Its protein product is CASSQSDGNSPLHF.

The chain has TRBV7-9 and TRBJ1-2, with TRBD1 as a possible D gene (5 bases). Germline V gene lookup returns CDR1 SEHNR and CDR2 FQNEAQ (reference sequence). The CDR3 sequence is 15 residues long. Trimming shortened V by 11 bases and J by 3 bases, and 22 bases separated the two germline ends. For the CDR3, the DNA is TGTGCCGGAGGGAGTGAAGCCGTAGGGGACTATGGCTACACCTTC. It yields the protein CAGGSEAVGDYGYTF.

The chain employs TRBV21-1 and TRBJ1-5. TRBV21-1 is noted as a pseudogene. This CDR3 has 17 residues. The CDR3 DNA reads TGTGCCAGCAGCCCTTTATGGAGAGGGGAGAGCAATCAGCCCCAGCATTTT. This gives the protein CASSPLWRGESNQPQHF.

This chain links TRBV5-1 with TRBJ2-3; D remains unclear. Germline V CDR1 and CDR2: SGHRS, YFSETQ. The CDR3 totals 13 residues. V shed 2 bases and J shed 3 bases, with 7 bases lying between them. CDR3 coding DNA: TGCGCCAGCAGCTTAGCGAGGACAGATACGCAGTATTTT. Amino acid sequence: CASSLARTDTQYF.

The chain employs TRBV6-5 and TRBJ1-2, with unresolved D. V was shortened by 0 bases and J by 6 bases, with 11 bases between the two germline ends. Germline V gene data show CDR1 as MNHEY and CDR2 as SVGAGI. The CDR3 totals 14 residues. DNA of the CDR3: TGTGCCAGCAGTTACTCGATAGCCAGCCATGGCTACACCTTC. This gives the protein CASSYSIASHGYTF.

V gene TRBV6-1 combines with J gene TRBJ2-4; D ambiguous. The germline gives CDR1 MNHNS, CDR2 SASEGT. V was pared by 3 bases and J by 0 bases, with 6 bases between. The CDR3 runs to 14 residues. The CDR3, as DNA: TGTGCCAGCAGTGATCCCTTAGCCAAAAACATTCAGTACTTC. It specifies CASSDPLAKNIQYF.

The chain carries TRBV6-2 or TRBV6-3 and TRBJ2-5; D is unresolved. Trimming left V 4 bases short and J 2 bases short, with 14 bases between. The CDR3 has 15 amino acids. Germline V gives CDR1 MNHEY, CDR2 SVGEGT. The CDR3 bases are TGTGCCAGCAGTTCTGCAAATAGGGTTCAAGAGACCCAGTACTTC. This gives the protein CASSSANRVQETQYF.